A single sample gave rise to the 24 T cell receptor beta chains below, sequenced in a study of T cells after posttransplantation cyclophosphamide. Sequencing was performed with immunoSEQ multiplex PCR; in TCRdb, only in-frame clones are kept and a portion is missing. Of about 18,000 clones in the sample, over 80% were seen once. The sample taken for sequencing was memory CD4+ T cells sorted from blood. The source of these receptors is a young man in good health and a related stem cell transplant donor.

V gene TRBV10-2 combines with J gene TRBJ1-4; D is undetermined. The length of the CDR3 is 18 residues. CDR1 WSHSY and CDR2 SAAADI come from the germline V gene. Deletions cut 4 bases from V and 0 bases from J, with 18 bases between. CDR3 sequence reads: CASSVLGGRLSTNEKLFF. CDR3 DNA: TGCGCCAGCAGTGTTCTAGGCGGCCGTTTGTCAACTAATGAAAAACTGTTTTTT.

This rearrangement joins TRBV4-1 to TRBJ2-1; 10 bases align to TRBD2. This CDR3 is 14 amino acids long. In germline, CDR1 is MGHRA, CDR2 YSYEKL. The trim removed 5 bases at V and 7 bases at J, leaving 5 bases unmatched. The CDR3 bases are TGCGCCAGCAGCGGACTAGCGGCAACGAATGAGCAGTTCTTC. It yields the protein CASSGLAATNEQFF.

The rearrangement joins TRBV5-1 to TRBJ2-7; no reliable D call. CDR1 and CDR2 from the germline V gene are SGHRS and YFSETQ. V lost 0 bases to trimming and J lost 6 bases, with 16 bases between them. This CDR3 has 15 residues. The DNA of the CDR3 is TGCGCCAGCAGCTTGGGACGAGCCGGTAGAGGCGAGCAGTACTTC. Protein: CASSLGRAGRGEQYF.

This clone showed up just a few times. J is TRBJ2-2 and V is TRBV9; D possibly corresponds to TRBD2 (5 bases). The V gene lost 0 bases and the J gene lost 8 bases, with 8 bases spanning the gap. The CDR3 is 13 amino acids. Germline loops: CDR1 SGDLS, CDR2 YYNGEE. The CDR3 sequence: CASSVDPGGELFF. DNA for the CDR3: TGTGCCAGCAGCGTAGACCCGGGGGGGGAGCTGTTTTTT.

This clone was seen more than once but under ten times. The chain has TRBV5-4 and TRBJ1-3; a possible D gene is TRBD1 (5 bases). The CDR3 totals 16 residues. Per germline, CDR1 SGHNT and CDR2 YYREEE (reference sequence). With 4 bases removed from V and 0 bases from J, the gap between germline ends came to 14 bases. Written as DNA, the CDR3 is TGTGCCAGCAGCGGGCTGACAGCGAACTCTGGAAACACCATATATTTT. Translation gives CASSGLTANSGNTIYF.

The chain employs TRBV4-3 and TRBJ1-6; possible D gene TRBD1, 6 bases. The CDR3 extends over 15 amino acids. CDR1 is LGHNA and CDR2 is YSLEER in the germline V gene. The ends were cut back, 0 bases at V and 10 bases at J, with 13 bases in the middle. The CDR3, as DNA: TGCGCCAGCAGCCAAGATAGGGGGTTCGGGTCACCCCTCCACTTT. Translating it yields CASSQDRGFGSPLHF.

This clone was picked up one time. The rearrangement links TRBV19 to TRBJ2-5; D is undetermined. Germline V gene data show CDR1 as LNHDA and CDR2 as SQIVND (reference sequence). This CDR3 spans 14 amino acids. Between the trimmed V and J ends, which lost 5 bases and 5 bases, there was a span of 15 bases. CDR3 sequence reads: CASSPQPPRETQYF. The CDR3 region has the DNA TGTGCCAGTAGTCCTCAACCGCCCCGGGAGACCCAGTACTTC.

The chain combines TRBV7-9 with TRBJ1-5, with 7 bases that match TRBD1. The V gene end was trimmed by 1 base and the J gene end by 0 bases; junction bases not matched to a gene: 12. CDR3 length: 19 amino acids. The germline V gene has CDR1 SEHNR and CDR2 FQNEAQ (reference sequence). DNA of the CDR3: TGTGCCAGCAGCTTAGATGCCGTGCTGGGGGACAGTAGCAATCAGCCCCAGCATTTT. Its protein product is CASSLDAVLGDSSNQPQHF.

The V and J genes are TRBV7-3 and TRBJ1-1; D is unresolved. V lost 1 base, J lost 3 bases, and 12 bases lay in between. This CDR3 is built from 15 residues. The germline V gene encodes CDR1 SGHTA and CDR2 FQGTGA. The CDR3 nucleotides read TGTGCCAGCAGCTTAATGGGCCGGGGTGACACTGAAGCTTTCTTT. It translates to CASSLMGRGDTEAFF.

The chain is built from TRBV5-1 and TRBJ2-3; D gene ambiguous. Deletions cut 4 bases from V and 1 base from J, with 13 bases between. Germline V gene lookup returns CDR1 SGHRS and CDR2 YFSETQ. CDR3 length equals 15 residues. The CDR3 here is CASSRLQQGTDTQYF. Here the CDR3 DNA reads TGCGCCAGCAGCCGCCTACAGCAAGGCACAGATACGCAGTATTTT.

This chain joins TRBV11-3 and TRBJ2-7, with D possibly TRBD2 on 6 matching bases. Per germline, CDR1 SGHNT and CDR2 YENEEA. V was trimmed by 6 bases and J by 6 bases, leaving 15 bases between them. The CDR3 consists of 13 residues. CDR3 protein: CASSRTSWGEQYF. DNA for the CDR3: TGTGCCAGCAGTAGAACTAGCTGGGGCGAGCAGTACTTC.

In DNA, the CDR3 is TGTGCCAGCAGCCCCCGGACAGCGGCCTATGGCTACACCTTC. This encodes CASSPRTAAYGYTF. V usage is TRBV9 and J usage is TRBJ1-2; D is perhaps TRBD1 (6 bases). Germline-derived CDR1 and CDR2 are SGDLS and YYNGEE. This CDR3 is built from 14 residues. Trimming cost V 4 bases and J 4 bases, with 14 bases left between them.

This clone occurred a few times. CDR3 nucleotide sequence: TGCGCCAGCAGCGTACATCTCTCCGGGACTGGAAACACCATATATTTT. Amino acid sequence: CASSVHLSGTGNTIYF. V and J are TRBV5-1 and TRBJ1-3, with D unclear. The CDR3 contains 16 residues. From germline, CDR1 is SGHRS and CDR2 YFSETQ. The V end was cut by 4 bases, the J end by 2 bases, with 16 bases between.

This clone came up once. The chain couples TRBV4-3 to TRBJ1-2; D is possibly TRBD1 (5 bases). There are 13 residues in the CDR3. Looked up from germline, CDR1 is LGHNA and CDR2 is YSLEER. V lost 0 bases and J 8 bases, leaving 10 bases between the germline ends. The CDR3 DNA reads TGCGCCAGCAGCCAAGATAAGGGGAACGGCTACACCTTC. It is translated as CASSQDKGNGYTF.

The chain has TRBV7-3 and TRBJ1-1; D not certain. The germline gives CDR1 SGHTA, CDR2 FQGTGA. The V end was cut by 1 base, the J end by 7 bases, with 10 bases between. The CDR3 is 13 amino acids. The CDR3 DNA follows: TGTGCCAGCAGCTTAAATTCGAGGGATGAAGCTTTCTTT. It is translated as CASSLNSRDEAFF.

The chain recombines TRBV19 with TRBJ2-5; 9 bases align to TRBD2. The germline gives CDR1 LNHDA, CDR2 SQIVND (reference sequence). The CDR3 sequence is 14 residues long. Unmatched junction bases numbered 3, after V lost 4 bases and J lost 3 bases. CDR3 sequence (DNA): TGTGCCAGTAGTAGCGGGGGGGCCAAAGAGACCCAGTACTTC. It specifies CASSSGGAKETQYF.

This chain uses TRBV6-1 with TRBJ2-3, with 7 positions matching TRBD2. The germline V gene encodes CDR1 MNHNS and CDR2 SASEGT. The CDR3 is 16 amino acids. The V segment lost 2 bases and the J segment 4 bases; nucleotides outside the gene matches: 9. The CDR3 DNA reads TGTGCCAGCAGTGAAAGGCGCGGGGGACGGGCAGATACGCAGTATTTT. Encoded protein: CASSERRGGRADTQYF.

This chain links TRBV5-1 with TRBJ2-7; 10 positions match TRBD2. CDR1 is SGHRS and CDR2 is YFSETQ in the germline V gene. V was pared by 0 bases and J by 0 bases, with 15 bases of the junction left unmatched. This CDR3 has 20 residues. The chain's CDR3 is CASSLALSGGTLTSSYEQYF. The CDR3 DNA follows: TGCGCCAGCAGCTTGGCCCTTAGCGGGGGGACTCTTACAAGCTCCTACGAGCAGTACTTC.

V gene TRBV18 combines with J gene TRBJ2-7; D gene ambiguous. Germline CDR1 and CDR2: KGHSH and LQKENI. With 3 bases removed from V and 2 bases from J, the gap between germline ends came to 8 bases. This CDR3 is 13 amino acids long. CDR3 DNA: TGTGCCAGCTCACCCGGGTCCCCCTACGAGCAGTACTTC. It codes for CASSPGSPYEQYF.

The chain uses TRBV19 and TRBJ2-3; a possible D gene is TRBD1 (6 bases). V was pared by 1 base and J by 0 bases, with 8 bases between. From germline, CDR1 is LNHDA and CDR2 SQIVND (reference sequence). The CDR3 contains 15 residues. In DNA, the CDR3 is TGTGCCAGTAGTATAGGGGGGCGAAGCACAGATACGCAGTATTTT. Protein: CASSIGGRSTDTQYF.

The V and J genes are TRBV7-9 and TRBJ2-3; TRBD1 agrees at 9 bases. V dropped 4 bases and J dropped 3; count of bases not matched to a gene: 2. The CDR3 length is 14 residues. Germline V gene lookup returns CDR1 SEHNR and CDR2 FQNEAQ (reference sequence). CDR3 protein: CASSSDRGTDTQYF. The CDR3 DNA reads as TGTGCCAGCAGCTCGGACAGGGGAACAGATACGCAGTATTTT.

This clone was counted once. V gene TRBV5-4 combines with J gene TRBJ2-7; 7 bases are shared with TRBD1. The CDR3 consists of 15 residues. The J segment lost 0 bases and the V segment lost 1 base, leaving 4 bases of the junction unmatched. The germline V gene encodes CDR1 SGHNT and CDR2 YYREEE (reference sequence). The CDR3 nucleotides are TGTGCCAGCAGCTTGACAGGGGTTAGCTCCTACGAGCAGTACTTC. Translation gives CASSLTGVSSYEQYF.

The V and J genes are TRBV6-1 and TRBJ2-3, with 9 bases identical to TRBD2. Germline-derived CDR1 and CDR2 are MNHNS and SASEGT. Trimming took 3 bases from V and 1 from J; bases not matched to a gene: 11. The CDR3 contains 18 residues. CDR3 nucleotides: TGTGCCAGCAGTGAGGCTAGCGGGGTTCCTAAACGCACAGATACGCAGTATTTT. This translates into CASSEASGVPKRTDTQYF.

CDR3 sequence (DNA): TGTGCCAGCAGCCAGCGGGGGGGCACAGATACGCAGTATTTT. Translating it yields CASSQRGGTDTQYF. The J gene is TRBJ2-3, the V gene TRBV4-2; 8 bases agree with TRBD2. The CDR3 runs to 14 residues. The V gene end was trimmed by 3 bases and the J gene end by 1 base; junction bases not matched to a gene: 0. Germline V gene lookup returns CDR1 LGHNA and CDR2 YNFKEQ.